Sequencing of this TCR beta chain was carried out in a study of sequential checkpoint blockade in melanoma. Whole-study context: Randomization was 1:1 between first-line nivolumab→ipilimumab and ipilimumab→nivolumab. Both treatment sequences were followed by maintenance nivolumab.

Germline V gene lookup returns CDR1 SGDLS and CDR2 YYNGEE. The CDR3 spans 13 residues. Treatment of the sample: randomized to nivolumab then ipilimumab (arm A) or the reverse (arm B). None of the patients previously received DNA-damaging chemotherapy. Live CD3+CD8+ CD19− CD56− cells were sorted from PBMCs. Produced via immunoSEQ multiplex PCR; TCRdb's table is partial and in-frame only. The sample lists roughly 30,000 clones, under 90% occurring once. The starting material was CD8+ T cells sorted from blood (inferred from file names), obtained from a patient given nivolumab and ipilimumab in sequence. The V gene is TRBV9, the J gene TRBJ2-5, with a tentative D call TRBD1 (5 bases). The tail of the sequence fits TRBJ2-7 better, so the J call may be wrong. This receptor was taken from a human donor with melanoma. The DNA of the CDR3 is TGTGCCAGCAGTAGGGGCAGTTCCTACGAGCAGTACTTC. It yields the protein CASSRGSSYEQYF.